Below, 31 T cell receptor beta chains from the same sample are listed, as sequenced in a study of T cells after yellow fever vaccination. TCRdb independently ran MiXCR on the 5' RACE reads; one entry per CDR3 protein. This repertoire shows 13,000 to 15,000 distinct CDR3 sequences, under 7.5% found once; its top ten account for 1.6%. This specimen was PBMCs, either bulk or a sorted T-cell subset (CD4+, CD8+, memory, or dextramer-sorted; not recorded which), taken on the day of the yellow fever booster vaccination. All receptors derive from a man aged 18 to 35 who received the YFV17D yellow fever vaccine.

This clonotype appeared many times. The chain couples TRBV10-3 to TRBJ2-2; 8 bases agree with TRBD2. The CDR3 loop spans 15 amino acids. Germline lookup yields CDR1 ENHRY and CDR2 SYGVKD. Germline trimming cut 10 bases from V and 3 bases from J; bases unmatched to any gene: 10. The CDR3 DNA is TGTGCCAGCCAAGGCGGGGGGTCGTACACCGGGGAGCTGTTTTTT. The encoded protein is CASQGGGSYTGELFF.

This clonotype was counted many times. The chain recombines TRBV10-2 with TRBJ1-6, with a tentative D call TRBD1 (6 bases). CDR3 size: 14 residues. Germline-derived CDR1 and CDR2 are WSHSY and SAAADI. Trimming stripped 6 bases from V and 7 bases from J, with 13 bases between. This CDR3 reads CASRNRVFNSPLHF. The CDR3 nucleotides are TGCGCCAGCAGGAACAGGGTTTTCAATTCACCCCTCCACTTT.

This clonotype was recorded at least ten times. The J gene is TRBJ2-2, the V gene TRBV5-1; tentative D call: TRBD1 (6 bases). The germline V gene encodes CDR1 SGHRS and CDR2 YFSETQ. This CDR3 is built from 13 residues. The V end was cut by 8 bases, the J end by 5 bases, with 13 bases between. CDR3 DNA sequence: TGCGCCAGTTACAGGGAAGGGACCGGGGAGCTGTTTTTT. Encoded protein: CASYREGTGELFF. Full variable domain (missing parts from reference TRBV5-1 and TRBJ2-2): KAGVTQTPRYLIKTRGQQVTLSCSPISGHRSVSWYQQTPGQGLQFLFEYFSETQRNKGNFPGRFSGRQFSNSRSEMNVSTLELGDSALYLCASYREGTGELFFGEGSRLTVL.

The table lists this clonotype with many counts. The CDR3 DNA reads TGTGCCAGCAGCCCTACTGGAAACACCATATATTTT. It yields the protein CASSPTGNTIYF. The chain employs TRBV14 and TRBJ1-3; D uncertain. CDR3 length: 12 residues. Trimming took 4 bases from V and 2 from J, leaving 3 bases between them. From germline, CDR1 is SGHDN and CDR2 FVKESK.

This clonotype has ten or more counts. The chain uses TRBV5-1 and TRBJ2-3, with 8 bases identical to TRBD1. The CDR3 has 16 residues. CDR1 and CDR2 (germline): SGHRS, YFSETQ. The V gene end was trimmed by 5 bases and the J gene end by 1 base; junction bases not matched to a gene: 9. The CDR3 region has the DNA TGCGCCAGCAGATCACCAGGGGGCGAAGGCACAGATACGCAGTATTTT. Residues: CASRSPGGEGTDTQYF.

This clonotype was detected many times. In DNA form, the CDR3 reads TGTGCCAGCAGTTACAATACTCAAGAGACCCAGTACTTC. This translates into CASSYNTQETQYF. The V and J genes are TRBV12-3 or TRBV12-4 and TRBJ2-5, with unresolved D. V was trimmed by 4 bases and J by 2 bases, leaving 8 bases between them. The CDR3 is 13 residues long.

This clonotype was found many times. V is TRBV28 and J is TRBJ2-4, with a weak D call TRBD1 (5 bases). CDR1 and CDR2 from the germline V gene are MDHEN and SYDVKM. V shed 5 bases and J shed 0 bases, with 14 bases lying between them. This CDR3 has 16 amino acids. CDR3 sequence reads: CASSPTTDIAKNIQYF. The DNA for the CDR3 is TGTGCCAGCAGTCCCACGACAGACATAGCCAAAAACATTCAGTACTTC. The variable domain in full, with the rest retrieved from reference TRBV28 and TRBJ2-4, is DVKVTQSSRYLVKRTGEKVFLECVQDMDHENMFWYRQDPGLGLRLIYFSYDVKMKEKGDIPEGYSVSREKKERFSLILESASTNQTSMYLCASSPTTDIAKNIQYFGAGTRLSVL.

This clonotype occurred many times. The V and J genes are TRBV5-1 and TRBJ1-1, with 9 nucleotides matching TRBD1. J gave up 1 base and V 6 bases, and 7 bases lay outside the gene matches. Germline CDR1 reads SGHRS; CDR2 reads YFSETQ. This CDR3 has 15 amino acids. In DNA, the CDR3 is TGCGCCAGCAACTTTAGGACAGGGGAGAACACTGAAGCTTTCTTT. It specifies CASNFRTGENTEAFF.

In this sample, this clonotype is medium-sized. The V gene is TRBV20-1, the J gene TRBJ2-7, with D possibly TRBD1 on 6 matching bases. The CDR3 sequence is 15 residues long. Trimming removed 4 bases at V and 4 bases at J, with 20 bases between. Per germline, CDR1 DFQATT and CDR2 SNEGSKA (reference sequence). The CDR3: CSATAGTSNHYEQYV. Written as DNA, the CDR3 is TGCAGTGCTACCGCCGGGACATCGAACCATTACGAGCAGTACGTC.

This clonotype was observed at least ten times. The chain is built from TRBV20-1 and TRBJ2-1; the D is unclear. The CDR3 has 12 residues. Trimming cost V 7 bases and J 3 bases, with 10 bases left between them. Germline V gene lookup returns CDR1 DFQATT and CDR2 SNEGSKA (reference sequence). CDR3 region: CSVPSVYNEQFF. The CDR3 DNA follows: TGCAGTGTCCCGAGCGTCTACAATGAGCAGTTCTTC.

This clonotype was picked up many times. The chain employs TRBV5-1 and TRBJ1-1, with 9 bases identical to TRBD1. This CDR3 spans 13 amino acids. Germline trimming cut 0 bases from V and 10 bases from J; bases unmatched to any gene: 4. CDR1 and CDR2 (germline): SGHRS, YFSETQ. CDR3 sequence reads: CASSLGDRGGAFF. CDR3 in DNA: TGCGCCAGCAGCTTGGGCGACAGGGGGGGAGCTTTCTTT. Drawing the rest from reference TRBV5-1 and TRBJ1-1, the complete variable domain is KAGVTQTPRYLIKTRGQQVTLSCSPISGHRSVSWYQQTPGQGLQFLFEYFSETQRNKGNFPGRFSGRQFSNSRSEMNVSTLELGDSALYLCASSLGDRGGAFFGQGTRLTVV.

Many counts were recorded for this clonotype. The rearrangement joins TRBV4-2 to TRBJ1-2; maybe TRBD1 (6 bases). V gave up 3 bases and J gave up 2 bases, with 7 bases separating them. The CDR3 is 13 amino acids. The V gene's germline CDR1 is LGHNA and CDR2 YNFKEQ. The CDR3 coding sequence is TGTGCCAGCAGCCACGGACAGAACTATGGCTACACCTTC. Translating it yields CASSHGQNYGYTF.

This clonotype has a count of ten or more. The chain links TRBV5-1 to TRBJ1-3; D is unresolved. The germline gives CDR1 SGHRS, CDR2 YFSETQ. Trimming removed 0 bases at V and 0 bases at J, with 10 bases between. CDR3 length equals 16 residues. Here the CDR3 DNA reads TGCGCCAGCAGCTTGGGACCGCAGAGCTCTGGAAACACCATATATTTT. It encodes CASSLGPQSSGNTIYF.

This clonotype has ten or more counts. The chain combines TRBV12-3 or TRBV12-4 with TRBJ1-1; 7 bases line up with TRBD1. This CDR3 has 15 amino acids. V lost 1 base and J lost 3; bases outside the gene matches: 5. CDR3: CASSLGQGMDTEAFF. CDR3 in DNA: TGTGCCAGCAGTTTAGGACAGGGAATGGACACTGAAGCTTTCTTT.

This clonotype was detected many times. V and J are TRBV7-2 and TRBJ2-5; D ambiguous. This CDR3 spans 15 amino acids. In germline, CDR1 is SGHTA, CDR2 FQGNSA. V was shortened by 2 bases and J by 4 bases, with 14 bases between the two germline ends. The CDR3 DNA reads TGTGCCAGCAGCTTAAAACGGGCCCCGAGAGAGACCCAGTACTTC. Translated: CASSLKRAPRETQYF.

The table lists this clonotype with many counts. V usage is TRBV11-1 and J usage is TRBJ2-7; 9 bases line up with TRBD1. There are 13 residues in the CDR3. The V segment lost 5 bases and the J segment 5 bases; nucleotides outside the gene matches: 4. Germline CDR1 SGHAT, CDR2 FQDESV (reference sequence). CDR3 DNA: TGTGCCAGCAGCCGGGACAGGGTGCACGAGCAGTACTTC. Protein product: CASSRDRVHEQYF.

This clonotype was recorded at least ten times. The CDR3 nucleotides read TGTGCCAGCTCACCGTCGGGAGGGGCTGAACAGCCCCAGCATTTT. Amino acid sequence: CASSPSGGAEQPQHF. V usage is TRBV18 and J usage is TRBJ1-5; possibly TRBD1 for D (5 bases). The V end lost 3 bases, the J end lost 7 bases, and 16 bases lay between the germline ends. CDR1 is KGHSH and CDR2 is LQKENI in the germline V gene. The CDR3 runs 15 residues.

This clonotype appeared many times. The CDR3, as DNA: TGTGCCAGCAGCTGGAGACAGGGGGCTGTAGATACGCAGTATTTT. It encodes CASSWRQGAVDTQYF. J is TRBJ2-3 and V is TRBV6-2 or TRBV6-3; 10 positions match TRBD1. This CDR3 is 15 amino acids long. V dropped 6 bases and J dropped 5; count of bases not matched to a gene: 8. Germline assignment: CDR1 MNHEY and CDR2 SVGEGT.

This clonotype was observed many times. V gene TRBV5-1 combines with J gene TRBJ1-2; D is unclear. The V end lost 0 bases, the J end lost 0 bases, and 15 bases lay between the germline ends. The CDR3 runs 17 residues. Germline V gives CDR1 SGHRS, CDR2 YFSETQ. CDR3 sequence: CASSLDGRREANYGYTF. CDR3 coding DNA: TGCGCCAGCAGCTTGGATGGCAGGCGGGAAGCTAACTATGGCTACACCTTC.

This clonotype was detected ten times or more. The chain joins TRBV5-1 to TRBJ2-3; D possibly corresponds to TRBD1 (5 bases). Trimming cost V 0 bases and J 4 bases, with 15 bases left between them. This CDR3 has 16 amino acids. In germline, CDR1 is SGHRS, CDR2 YFSETQ. The CDR3 here is CASSLGQGNLADTQYF. The CDR3 nucleotides are TGCGCCAGCAGCTTGGGTCAGGGCAATTTGGCAGATACGCAGTATTTT.

In its sample, this clonotype was seen many times. The CDR3 coding sequence is TGTGCCAGTAGTACAGGAGTAAGCGGCAATCAGCCCCAGCATTTT. Amino acids: CASSTGVSGNQPQHF. The rearrangement joins TRBV19 to TRBJ1-5; D ambiguous. The V and J ends lost 4 bases and 2 bases respectively, with 12 bases between them. This CDR3 has 15 residues. CDR1 and CDR2 (germline): LNHDA, SQIVND (reference sequence). The complete variable domain, with remaining parts taken from reference TRBV19 and TRBJ1-5, reads DGGITQSPKYLFRKEGQNVTLSCEQNLNHDAMYWYRQDPGQGLRLIYYSQIVNDFQKGDIAEGYSVSREKKESFPLTVTSAQKNPTAFYLCASSTGVSGNQPQHFGDGTRLSIL.

This clonotype was counted at least ten times. V usage is TRBV25-1 and J usage is TRBJ2-6, with D hard to call. CDR1 and CDR2 (germline): MGHDK, SYGVNS. The length of the CDR3 is 14 residues. Trimming took off 3 bases at V and 0 bases at J, with 3 bases between the two ends. CDR3 in DNA: TGTGCCAGCAGTGACAACTCTGGGGCCAACGTCCTGACTTTC. It translates to CASSDNSGANVLTF.

This clonotype was seen ten or more times. V is TRBV4-2 and J is TRBJ2-4; tentatively, D is TRBD1 (5 bases). V was pared by 5 bases and J by 1 base, with 15 bases between. The CDR3 is 16 amino acids. From germline, CDR1 is LGHNA and CDR2 YNFKEQ. The CDR3 DNA reads TGTGCCAGCAGCTTGGTAGGGGTTTCGGCCAAAAACATTCAGTACTTC. Translated, it gives CASSLVGVSAKNIQYF.

This clonotype is medium-sized in the sample. The V call is TRBV5-1, the J call TRBJ2-7; 7 nucleotides match TRBD1. Germline V CDR1 and CDR2: SGHRS, YFSETQ. The CDR3 is 14 residues long. V was pared by 7 bases and J by 5 bases, with 12 bases of the junction left unmatched. In nucleotides, the CDR3 is TGCGCCAGCGAGAGGGGGCAGGGCGGAGACGAGCAGTACTTC. Translation gives CASERGQGGDEQYF.

The gene calls are TRBV30 and TRBJ2-5; tentatively, D is TRBD1 or TRBD2 (6 bases each). This CDR3 has 16 amino acids. V was trimmed by 4 bases and J by 5 bases, leaving 23 bases between them. Looked up from germline, CDR1 is GTSNPN and CDR2 is SVGIG (reference sequence). CDR3 DNA: TGTGCCTGGAACCGTGGCCTAGGAGGGCAGGGGGAGACCCAGTACTTC. This translates into CAWNRGLGGQGETQYF.

This clonotype was recorded at least ten times. This chain uses TRBV20-1 with TRBJ1-5, with D unresolved. V was trimmed by 6 bases and J by 1 base, leaving 22 bases between them. CDR3 length: 17 residues. CDR1 DFQATT and CDR2 SNEGSKA come from the germline V gene (reference sequence). The CDR3 loop is CSADSGKSRTSNQPQHF. The CDR3 region has the DNA TGCAGTGCCGATTCGGGGAAAAGCAGGACGAGCAATCAGCCCCAGCATTTT.

This clonotype is judged medium-sized (0.01 to 0.1%). As DNA, the CDR3 is TGTGCCAGCAGCCCCGGACAGGTCTATGGCTACACCTTC. Amino acid sequence: CASSPGQVYGYTF. V is TRBV6-2 or TRBV6-3 and J is TRBJ1-2, with 7 bases fitting TRBD1. CDR1 is MNHEY, CDR2 SVGEGT, per germline. Trimming cost V 6 bases and J 4 bases; bases outside gene matches: 5. The CDR3 length is 13 residues.

This clonotype has ten or more counts. CDR3 amino acids: CASSLRGNRGQPQHF. CDR3 coding DNA: TGTGCCAGCAGCTTGAGGGGGAACAGGGGACAGCCCCAGCATTTT. This chain connects TRBV5-5 to TRBJ1-5; 7 positions agree with TRBD1. The CDR3 loop spans 15 amino acids. Germline V gives CDR1 SGHKS, CDR2 YYEKEE (reference sequence). Trimming took 1 base from V and 7 from J; bases not matched to a gene: 8.

This clonotype showed up many times. J is TRBJ1-5 and V is TRBV20-1; unclear D gene. Germline CDR1 reads DFQATT; CDR2 reads SNEGSKA (reference sequence). V was trimmed by 1 base and J by 4 bases, leaving 2 bases between them. This CDR3 is built from 11 residues. The CDR3 bases are TGCAGTGCTAGAGGGAATCAGCCCCAGCATTTT. Protein product: CSARGNQPQHF.

This clonotype was seen ten or more times. The chain joins TRBV5-1 to TRBJ1-2; TRBD1 aligns across 12 bases. Trimming took 4 bases from V and 8 from J; bases not matched to a gene: 6. The CDR3 spans 14 residues. Germline CDR1 reads SGHRS; CDR2 reads YFSETQ. CDR3 loop: CASSPGQGALGYTF. The CDR3, as DNA: TGCGCCAGCAGCCCGGGACAGGGGGCGCTGGGCTACACCTTC.

This clonotype was counted ten times or more. The chain has TRBV27 and TRBJ2-2, with 8 bases that match TRBD1. This CDR3 contains 15 residues. The germline V gene encodes CDR1 MNHEY and CDR2 SMNVEV (reference sequence). The V and J ends lost 4 bases and 4 bases, in that order; junction bases with no gene match: 5. The CDR3 DNA reads as TGTGCCAGCAGTTCCTGGACAGGGCGCACCGGGGAGCTGTTTTTT. Protein sequence: CASSSWTGRTGELFF.